The 5 T cell receptor beta chains in this list originate from one sample, sequenced in a study of cytomegalovirus exposure and HLA in healthy donors (dated by TCRdb to 2015 to 2018). The library was built by means of the immunoSEQ multiplex PCR assay. The multiplex PCR relied on a mix of 60 forward primers for TCR Vbeta segments and 13 reverse primers for TCR Jbeta segments. TCRdb's version of the immuneACCESS table is confined to in-frame rearrangements and falls short of the full clone set. An unresolved V gene accounts for under half of the shortfall where checked; the remainder is of unknown origin. This sample lists around 220,000 clones; 60% to 80% were detected once. The ten largest clones capture roughly 1.9% of the sample. The specimen sequenced was PBMCs. The receptors here all came from a man aged 18 to 35 in good health and CMV-seronegative.

The chain has TRBV15 and TRBJ2-1; D not resolved. From germline, CDR1 is LNHNV and CDR2 YYDKDF (reference sequence). V was trimmed by 5 bases and J by 6 bases, leaving 8 bases between them. The CDR3 sequence is 12 residues long. The CDR3 nucleotides read TGTGCCACCAGCGACGACTTCAATGAGCAGTTCTTC. Residues: CATSDDFNEQFF.

The CDR3 sequence: CASSQAGVVNEKLFF. DNA of the CDR3: TGCGCCAGCAGCCAGGCAGGGGTGGTTAATGAAAAACTGTTTTTT. The chain carries TRBV5-1 and TRBJ1-4, with D possibly matching TRBD1 (6 bases). This CDR3 region has 15 residues. Germline CDR1 and CDR2: SGHRS and YFSETQ. V was trimmed by 4 bases and J by 4 bases, leaving 14 bases between them.

The chain carries TRBV7-9 and TRBJ2-7; maybe TRBD2 (7 bases). The CDR3 has 16 residues. From germline, CDR1 is SEHNR and CDR2 FQNEAQ (reference sequence). V was shortened by 2 bases and J by 7 bases, with 21 bases between the two germline ends. The CDR3 sequence: CASSLHTLAGAREQYF. The DNA for the CDR3 is TGTGCCAGCAGCTTACACACCCTTGCGGGGGCCCGAGAGCAGTACTTC.

V usage is TRBV15 and J usage is TRBJ1-5; weak D call: TRBD1 (5 bases). V lost 0 bases to trimming and J lost 0 bases, with 15 bases between them. This CDR3 has 18 residues. Germline loops: CDR1 LNHNV, CDR2 YYDKDF (reference sequence). DNA of the CDR3: TGTGCCACCAGCAGAGATCCCAACAGGCTGTATAGCAATCAGCCCCAGCATTTT. It encodes CATSRDPNRLYSNQPQHF.

This clone was counted once. The rearrangement uses TRBV7-2 and TRBJ2-3; 10 nucleotides align to TRBD2. CDR3 length equals 17 residues. The germline CDR1 and CDR2 sequences are SGHTA and FQGNSA. The J segment lost 2 bases and the V segment lost 3 bases, leaving 8 bases of the junction unmatched. The CDR3 DNA reads as TGTGCCAGCAGCTTTCGGCTAGCGGGGGCCAACACAGATACGCAGTATTTT. Its protein product is CASSFRLAGANTDTQYF.